These 27 T cell receptor beta chains came from one sample sequenced in a study of PD-L1 blockade in urothelial cancer. The time point denotes: pretreatment peripheral blood. Here immunoSEQ multiplex PCR was the method, and the copy in TCRdb shows in-frame clones only, minus some. The sample comprises 60,000 to 65,000 clones, 80% to 85% of which are singletons, and 3.2% rests with the top ten. Here the sequenced sample was PBMCs, taken around atezolizumab (anti-PD-L1) treatment. The receptors were gathered from a man in his 70s with urothelial cancer.

The chain has TRBV7-2 and TRBJ2-3; weak D call: TRBD2 (5 bases). CDR3 length equals 16 residues. V lost 1 base and J 2 bases, leaving 13 bases between the germline ends. Germline loops: CDR1 SGHTA, CDR2 FQGNSA. The CDR3, as DNA: TGTGCCAGCAGCTTAGACCTGGGAGTGATCACAGATACGCAGTATTTT. Its translation is CASSLDLGVITDTQYF.

This clone occurred a few times. V is TRBV21-1 and J is TRBJ2-5; the table's D call, TRBD2, has no DNA check behind it. TRBV21-1 is recorded as a pseudogene. This CDR3 spans 17 amino acids. The CDR3 sequence: CASSKAAAGVFEETQYF. The CDR3 DNA sequence: TGTGCCAGCAGCAAAGCGGCAGCGGGAGTCTTTGAGGAGACCCAGTACTTC.

J is TRBJ2-7 and V is TRBV5-1; 13 bases line up with TRBD2. The V gene end was trimmed by 2 bases and the J gene end by 7 bases; junction bases not matched to a gene: 6. The germline gives CDR1 SGHRS, CDR2 YFSETQ. CDR3 length: 15 amino acids. The DNA for the CDR3 is TGCGCCAGCAGCTTTACTAGCGGGAGGGCTGGAGAGCAGTACTTC. It yields the protein CASSFTSGRAGEQYF.

This clone was counted only a few times. V usage is TRBV29-1 and J usage is TRBJ2-3; 12 positions match TRBD2. This CDR3 region has 14 residues. Trimming removed 5 bases from V and 7 bases from J; junction bases left unmatched: 7. Germline V lookup: CDR1 SQVTM, CDR2 ANQGSEA. CDR3 sequence (DNA): TGCAGCGTTATGACTAGCGGGAGTCGAAATACGCAGTATTTT. Translation gives CSVMTSGSRNTQYF.

This chain links TRBV5-1 with TRBJ2-3; the match to TRBD2 covers 9 bases. Germline-derived CDR1 and CDR2 are SGHRS and YFSETQ. Losses at the gene ends were 3 bases for V and 5 bases for J; bases not matched to a gene: 10. This CDR3 has 16 residues. CDR3 in DNA: TGCGCCAGCAGCTCCCAGGGTAGCGGGAGCCAAGATACGCAGTATTTT. It specifies CASSSQGSGSQDTQYF.

J is TRBJ1-5 and V is TRBV19, with D possibly TRBD1 on 6 matching bases. In germline, CDR1 is LNHDA, CDR2 SQIVND (reference sequence). The CDR3 consists of 13 residues. Trimming removed 8 bases at V and 3 bases at J, with 11 bases between. CDR3 coding DNA: TGTGCCAGTGGGGGCCCGTCCAATCAGCCCCAGCATTTT. Translating gives CASGGPSNQPQHF.

The chain uses TRBV6-5 and TRBJ1-1; weak D call: TRBD1 (5 bases). V dropped 5 bases and J dropped 11 bases, with 21 bases sitting between them. The CDR3 has 14 residues. Germline V gene data show CDR1 as MNHEY and CDR2 as SVGAGI. CDR3: CASSPSGAPTRAFF. CDR3 bases: TGTGCCAGCAGTCCCTCTGGGGCCCCCACACGGGCTTTCTTT.

A word on this clone: This same CDR3 is encoded by further DNA sequences in the sample. V is TRBV18 and J is TRBJ2-3, with a possible D match to TRBD2 (6 bases). This CDR3 contains 14 residues. Germline CDR1 reads KGHSH; CDR2 reads LQKENI. The V end lost 2 bases, the J end lost 0 bases, and 6 bases lay between the germline ends. CDR3 nucleotide sequence: TGTGCCAGCTCACCAGGAGGGAGCACAGATACGCAGTATTTT. Translating gives CASSPGGSTDTQYF.

This clone was picked up many times. The V and J genes are TRBV11-2 and TRBJ2-7; 8 nucleotides match TRBD2. Looked up from germline, CDR1 is SGHAT and CDR2 is FQNNGV. Trimming removed 1 base from V and 7 bases from J; junction bases left unmatched: 12. This CDR3 has 16 amino acids. The CDR3 region has the DNA TGTGCCAGCAGCTTAGTCGGCGGGAGGTATATGGGGGAGCAGTACTTC. Encoded protein: CASSLVGGRYMGEQYF.

This chain joins TRBV30 and TRBJ1-3; 7 bases map to TRBD1. CDR1 is GTSNPN, CDR2 SVGIG, per germline (reference sequence). J gave up 1 base and V 3 bases, and 12 bases lay outside the gene matches. There are 17 residues in the CDR3. In DNA, the CDR3 is TGTGCCTGGAGCGTCCCGGGCAGGGGGATTTCTGGAAACACCATATATTTT. Protein: CAWSVPGRGISGNTIYF.

The chain joins TRBV7-2 to TRBJ2-1; 7 bases agree with TRBD2. V lost 5 bases, J lost 12 bases, and 10 bases stayed unmatched. In germline, CDR1 is SGHTA, CDR2 FQGNSA. The CDR3 is 13 residues long. The CDR3 DNA reads as TGTGCCAGCAGCCGGGGGGAGGCGGCCACGCAGTTCTTC. This translates into CASSRGEAATQFF. Supplemented by reference TRBV7-2 and TRBJ2-1, the full variable domain reads GAGVSQSPSNKVTEKGKDVELRCDPISGHTALYWYRQSLGQGLEFLIYFQGNSAPDKSGLPSDRFSAERTGGSVSTLTIQRTQQEDSAVYLCASSRGEAATQFFGPGTRLTVL.

The chain links TRBV2 to TRBJ1-5, with TRBD1 matching over 9 bases. Germline V gives CDR1 SNHLY, CDR2 FYNNEI. Trimming took 5 bases from V and 5 from J; bases not matched to a gene: 4. This CDR3 is built from 14 residues. The CDR3: CASSLQGADQPQHF. The CDR3 bases are TGTGCCAGCAGTTTACAGGGGGCCGATCAGCCCCAGCATTTT.

V usage is TRBV30 and J usage is TRBJ1-4, with D possibly TRBD1 on 5 matching bases. This CDR3 contains 14 residues. The V end was cut by 3 bases, the J end by 4 bases, with 12 bases between. Looked up from germline, CDR1 is GTSNPN and CDR2 is SVGIG (reference sequence). CDR3 sequence: CAWSVDSINEKLFF. The CDR3 DNA sequence: TGTGCCTGGAGCGTAGACAGTATTAATGAAAAACTGTTTTTT.

V usage is TRBV2 and J usage is TRBJ1-4; possible D gene TRBD1, 5 bases. Trimming stripped 9 bases from V and 1 base from J, with 12 bases between. Germline assignment: CDR1 SNHLY and CDR2 FYNNEI. This CDR3 contains 14 residues. The CDR3 sequence: CASQRQKTNEKLFF. CDR3 coding DNA: TGTGCCAGTCAGAGACAGAAAACTAATGAAAAACTGTTTTTT.

A few counts support this clone. J is TRBJ1-1 and V is TRBV19; 7 bases map to TRBD1. Trimming at V came to 5 bases and at J to 5 bases, leaving 5 bases not matched to a gene. This CDR3 spans 13 amino acids. The germline V gene has CDR1 LNHDA and CDR2 SQIVND (reference sequence). The CDR3 spells CASSQGVLTEAFF. CDR3 coding DNA: TGTGCCAGTAGTCAGGGGGTTTTAACTGAAGCTTTCTTT.

The chain is built from TRBV2 and TRBJ2-2; the match to TRBD1 covers 7 bases. The trim removed 6 bases at V and 4 bases at J, leaving 8 bases unmatched. Germline V gives CDR1 SNHLY, CDR2 FYNNEI. The CDR3 extends over 15 amino acids. This chain's CDR3 is CASRARDSLTGELFF. Written as DNA, the CDR3 is TGTGCCAGCAGGGCCCGGGACAGCCTCACCGGGGAGCTGTTTTTT.

The genes are TRBV27 and TRBJ2-7, with 7 bases aligning to TRBD2. Losses at the gene ends were 1 base for V and 1 base for J; bases not matched to a gene: 4. CDR1 and CDR2 (germline): MNHEY, SMNVEV (reference sequence). The CDR3 loop spans 15 amino acids. The CDR3 sequence: CASSLYPSGSYEQYF. As DNA, the CDR3 is TGTGCCAGCAGTTTATACCCTAGCGGATCCTACGAGCAGTACTTC.

V and J are TRBV2 and TRBJ2-7, with D possibly TRBD2 on 5 matching bases. Germline lookup yields CDR1 SNHLY and CDR2 FYNNEI. V dropped 4 bases and J dropped 5 bases, with 15 bases sitting between them. This CDR3 contains 14 residues. The CDR3 here is CASSATGFGDEQYF. The CDR3 DNA reads as TGTGCCAGCAGTGCCACGGGGTTCGGGGACGAGCAGTACTTC.

The chain carries TRBV19 and TRBJ1-1; no clear D gene. Between the trimmed V and J ends, which lost 2 bases and 4 bases, there was a span of 11 bases. The CDR3 contains 14 residues. The germline CDR1 and CDR2 sequences are LNHDA and SQIVND (reference sequence). The CDR3 DNA is TGTGCCAGTAGTATATTGGCCAGTGGCACTGAAGCTTTCTTT. Translation: CASSILASGTEAFF.

This clone was observed a single time. The J gene is TRBJ2-2, the V gene TRBV28, with D possibly being TRBD1 (5 bases). Germline V gene data show CDR1 as MDHEN and CDR2 as SYDVKM. Trimming removed 6 bases from V and 4 bases from J, with 9 bases in between. The CDR3 is 13 residues long. The CDR3 DNA follows: TGTGCCAGCAGGGACACGACCACCGGGGAGCTGTTTTTT. Translation: CASRDTTTGELFF.

V gene TRBV19 combines with J gene TRBJ1-2; tentatively, D is TRBD1 (6 bases). The germline CDR1 and CDR2 sequences are LNHDA and SQIVND (reference sequence). V lost 5 bases and J 4 bases, leaving 17 bases between the germline ends. The CDR3 contains 15 residues. The CDR3 coding sequence is TGTGCCAGTAGTGTTCCCTCGACAGGTGTCTATGGCTACACCTTC. Protein product: CASSVPSTGVYGYTF.

This chain joins TRBV27 and TRBJ2-3; possibly TRBD1 for D (6 bases). Germline V lookup: CDR1 MNHEY, CDR2 SMNVEV (reference sequence). The CDR3 runs to 15 residues. Trimming stripped 6 bases from V and 2 bases from J, with 15 bases between. Here the CDR3 DNA reads TGTGCCAGCAGGCCGTACAACAGGGCCACAGATACGCAGTATTTT. Residues: CASRPYNRATDTQYF.

The chain employs TRBV5-5 and TRBJ2-7, with a possible D match to TRBD2 (6 bases). CDR1 is SGHKS, CDR2 YYEKEE, per germline (reference sequence). This CDR3 comprises 13 residues. Trimming took 4 bases from V and 3 from J, leaving 11 bases between them. CDR3 sequence: CASSPPGDYEQYF. The CDR3 DNA reads TGTGCCAGCAGCCCTCCGGGGGACTACGAGCAGTACTTC.

The gene calls are TRBV4-1 and TRBJ2-2; D is perhaps TRBD2 (5 bases). The CDR3 is 17 residues long. Germline CDR1 and CDR2: MGHRA and YSYEKL. V lost 1 base to trimming and J lost 5 bases, with 17 bases between them. The CDR3 sequence: CASSQGRIPSWTGELFF. DNA for the CDR3: TGCGCCAGCAGCCAAGGGAGGATCCCCAGCTGGACCGGGGAGCTGTTTTTT.

The chain links TRBV2 to TRBJ2-3; possibly TRBD1 for D (5 bases). This CDR3 comprises 13 residues. Germline V CDR1 and CDR2: SNHLY, FYNNEI. V was cut by 1 base and J by 4 bases, with 6 bases left in between. The CDR3 region is CASSEEGPDTQYF. The CDR3 bases are TGTGCCAGCAGTGAAGAGGGGCCAGATACGCAGTATTTT.

This rearrangement joins TRBV11-2 to TRBJ1-5; possible D gene TRBD1, 6 bases. The CDR3 has 13 residues. Trimming shortened V by 3 bases and J by 5 bases, and 8 bases separated the two germline ends. Per the germline V gene, CDR1 is SGHAT and CDR2 is FQNNGV. For the CDR3, the DNA is TGTGCCAGCAGCTTGTCAGGGGATCAGCCCCAGCATTTT. Translation: CASSLSGDQPQHF.

The rearrangement uses TRBV10-3 and TRBJ1-2; D is uncertain. V was clipped by 2 bases and J by 0 bases, with 4 bases between them. There are 13 residues in the CDR3. Germline CDR1 ENHRY, CDR2 SYGVKD. The CDR3 coding sequence is TGTGCCATCAGTGAGGCGTCTAACTATGGCTACACCTTC. This translates into CAISEASNYGYTF.